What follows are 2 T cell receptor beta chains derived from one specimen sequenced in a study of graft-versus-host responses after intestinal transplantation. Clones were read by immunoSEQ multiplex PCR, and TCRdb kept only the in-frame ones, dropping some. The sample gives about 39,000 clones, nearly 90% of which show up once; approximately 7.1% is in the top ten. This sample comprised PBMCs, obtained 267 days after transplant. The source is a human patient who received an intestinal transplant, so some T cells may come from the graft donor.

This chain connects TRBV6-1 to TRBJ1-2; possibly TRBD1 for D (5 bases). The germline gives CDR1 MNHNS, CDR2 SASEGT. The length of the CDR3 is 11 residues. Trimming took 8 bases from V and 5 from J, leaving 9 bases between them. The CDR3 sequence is CASRGRYGYTF. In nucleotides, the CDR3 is TGTGCCAGCCGGGGGAGGTATGGCTACACCTTC.

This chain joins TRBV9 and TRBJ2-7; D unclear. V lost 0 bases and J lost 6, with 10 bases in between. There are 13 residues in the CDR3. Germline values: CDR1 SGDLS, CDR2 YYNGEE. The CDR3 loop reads CASSVDAGTEQYF. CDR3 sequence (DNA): TGTGCCAGCAGCGTAGACGCAGGAACCGAGCAGTACTTC.